This paragraph covers one TCR beta chain sequence. The target antigen is unknown. This entry is derived from a study of radiotherapy plus CTLA-4 blockade in lung cancer. Study-level points and caveats: TCR clones of tumor origin grew in blood after radiotherapy plus ipilimumab.

Trimming removed 4 bases from V and 1 base from J; junction bases left unmatched: 4. Germline CDR1 reads SGHKS; CDR2 reads YYEKEE (reference sequence). The CDR3 spans 14 residues. Generated by immunoSEQ multiplex PCR, the TCRdb table keeps only in-frame clones and is missing some. The sample lists around 80,000 clones; about four fifths were seen once. Alongside CTLA-4 blockade with ipilimumab, patients with chemo-refractory metastatic non-small-cell lung cancer received focal radiation. The sample here was peripheral blood, taken from a patient treated with radiotherapy plus ipilimumab. The clonotype comes from a human donor with non-small cell lung cancer whose response to radiotherapy plus ipilimumab could not be evaluated. Some clones in this sample may be carry-over from other donors' samples. The chain employs TRBV5-5 and TRBJ2-5; TRBD1 matches 7 bases. CDR3 residues: CASSRTGVQETQYF. The DNA for the CDR3 is TGTGCCAGCAGCCGAACAGGGGTCCAAGAGACCCAGTACTTC.